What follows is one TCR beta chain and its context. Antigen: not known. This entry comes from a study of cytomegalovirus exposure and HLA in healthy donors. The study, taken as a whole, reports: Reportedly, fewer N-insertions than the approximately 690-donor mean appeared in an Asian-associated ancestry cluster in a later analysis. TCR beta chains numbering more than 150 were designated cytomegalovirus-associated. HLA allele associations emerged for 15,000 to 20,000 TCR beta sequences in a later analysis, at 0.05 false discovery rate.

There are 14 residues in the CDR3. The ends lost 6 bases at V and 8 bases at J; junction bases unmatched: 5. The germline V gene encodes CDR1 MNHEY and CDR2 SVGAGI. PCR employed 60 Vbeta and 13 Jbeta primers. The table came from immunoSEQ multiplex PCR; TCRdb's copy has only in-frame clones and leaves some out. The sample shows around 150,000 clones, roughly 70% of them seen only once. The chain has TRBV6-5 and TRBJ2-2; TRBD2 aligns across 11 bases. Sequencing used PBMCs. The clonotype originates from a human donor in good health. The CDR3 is CASSRLAGTGELFF. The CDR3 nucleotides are TGTGCCAGCAGCCGACTAGCGGGAACAGGGGAGCTGTTTTTT.